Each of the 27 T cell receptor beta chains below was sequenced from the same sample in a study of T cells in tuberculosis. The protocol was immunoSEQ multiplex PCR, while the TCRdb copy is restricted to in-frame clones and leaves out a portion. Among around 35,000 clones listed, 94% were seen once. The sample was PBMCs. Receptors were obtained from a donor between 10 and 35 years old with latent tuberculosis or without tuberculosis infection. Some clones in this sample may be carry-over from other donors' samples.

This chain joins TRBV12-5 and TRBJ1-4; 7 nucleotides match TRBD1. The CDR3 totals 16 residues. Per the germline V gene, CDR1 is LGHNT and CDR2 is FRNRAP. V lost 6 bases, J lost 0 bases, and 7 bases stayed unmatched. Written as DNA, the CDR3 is TGTGCTAGTGGATCCGGACAGGCCGCAACTAATGAAAAACTGTTTTTT. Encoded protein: CASGSGQAATNEKLFF.

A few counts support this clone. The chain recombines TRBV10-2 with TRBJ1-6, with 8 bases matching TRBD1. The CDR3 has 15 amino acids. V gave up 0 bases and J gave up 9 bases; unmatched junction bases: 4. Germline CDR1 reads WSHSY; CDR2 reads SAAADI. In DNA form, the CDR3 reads TGCGCCAGCAGTGAGTCGCACAGGGGGAGTTCACCCCTCCACTTT. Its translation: CASSESHRGSSPLHF.

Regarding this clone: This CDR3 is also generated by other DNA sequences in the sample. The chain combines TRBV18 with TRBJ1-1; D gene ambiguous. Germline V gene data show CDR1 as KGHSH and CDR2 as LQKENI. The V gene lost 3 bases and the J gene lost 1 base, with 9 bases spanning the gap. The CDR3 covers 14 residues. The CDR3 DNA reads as TGTGCCAGCTCACCTCGACCAGGGAACACTGAAGCTTTCTTT. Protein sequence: CASSPRPGNTEAFF.

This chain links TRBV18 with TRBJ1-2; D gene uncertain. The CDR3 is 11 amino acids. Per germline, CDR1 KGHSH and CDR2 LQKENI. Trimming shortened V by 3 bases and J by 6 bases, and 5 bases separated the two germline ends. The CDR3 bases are TGTGCCAGCTCACCCGGGGATGGCTACACCTTC. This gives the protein CASSPGDGYTF. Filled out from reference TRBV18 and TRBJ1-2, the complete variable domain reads NAGVMQNPRHLVRRRGQEARLRCSPMKGHSHVYWYRQLPEEGLKFMVYLQKENIIDESGMPKERFSAEFPKEGPSILRIQQVVRGDSAAYFCASSPGDGYTFGSGTRLTVV.

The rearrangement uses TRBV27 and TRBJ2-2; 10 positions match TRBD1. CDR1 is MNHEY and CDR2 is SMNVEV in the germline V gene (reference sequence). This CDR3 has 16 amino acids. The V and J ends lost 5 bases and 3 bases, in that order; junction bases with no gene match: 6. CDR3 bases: TGTGCCAGCAGTCCCCGGGGGACAGGGGACACCGGGGAGCTGTTTTTT. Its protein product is CASSPRGTGDTGELFF.

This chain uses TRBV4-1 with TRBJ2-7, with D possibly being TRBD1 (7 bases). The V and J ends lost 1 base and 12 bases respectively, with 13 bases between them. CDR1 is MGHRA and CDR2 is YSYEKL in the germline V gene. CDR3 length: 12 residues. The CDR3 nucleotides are TGCGCCAGCAGCCAAGTCAGGGGGAGGTTGTACGTC. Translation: CASSQVRGRLYV.

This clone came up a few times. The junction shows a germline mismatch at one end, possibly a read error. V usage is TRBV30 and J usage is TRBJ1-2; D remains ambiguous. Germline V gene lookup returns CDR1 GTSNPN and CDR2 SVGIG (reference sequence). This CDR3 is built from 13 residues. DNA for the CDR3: TGTGCCTGGAGTGTTAGAGGGTGGCAGCCAACCTTCTTC. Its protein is CAWSVRGWQPTFF. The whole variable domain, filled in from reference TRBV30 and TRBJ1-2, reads SQTIHQWPATLVQPVGSPLSLECTVEGTSNPNLYWYRQAAGRGLQLLFYSVGIGQISSEVPQNLSASRPQDRQFILSSKKLLLSDSGFYLCAWSVRGWQPTFFGSGTRLTVV.

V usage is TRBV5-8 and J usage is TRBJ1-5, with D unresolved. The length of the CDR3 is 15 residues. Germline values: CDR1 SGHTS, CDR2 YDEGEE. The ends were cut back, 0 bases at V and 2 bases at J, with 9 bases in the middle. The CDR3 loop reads CASSLAGRRNQPQHF. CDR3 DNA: TGTGCCAGCAGCTTGGCGGGGAGGCGCAATCAGCCCCAGCATTTT.

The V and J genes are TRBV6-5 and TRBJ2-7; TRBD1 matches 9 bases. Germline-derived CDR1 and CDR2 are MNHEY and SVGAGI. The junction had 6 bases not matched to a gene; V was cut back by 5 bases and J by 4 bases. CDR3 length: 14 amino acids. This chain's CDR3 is CASSDAGTGYEQYF. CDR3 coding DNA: TGTGCCAGCAGTGACGCCGGGACAGGGTACGAGCAGTACTTC.

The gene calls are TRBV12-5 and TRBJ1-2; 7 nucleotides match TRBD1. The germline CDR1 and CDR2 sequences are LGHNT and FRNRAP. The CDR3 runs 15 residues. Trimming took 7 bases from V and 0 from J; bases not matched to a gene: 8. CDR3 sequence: CASEQGSMTNYGYTF. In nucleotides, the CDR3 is TGTGCTAGTGAACAGGGGTCTATGACTAACTATGGCTACACCTTC.

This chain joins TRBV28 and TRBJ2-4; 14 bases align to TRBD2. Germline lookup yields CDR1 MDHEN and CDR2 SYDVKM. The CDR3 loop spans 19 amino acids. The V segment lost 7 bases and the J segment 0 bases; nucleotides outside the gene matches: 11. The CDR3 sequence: CASTLGLAGGPLAKNIQYF. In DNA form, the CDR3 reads TGTGCCAGCACCCTCGGACTAGCGGGGGGCCCGCTAGCCAAAAACATTCAGTACTTC.

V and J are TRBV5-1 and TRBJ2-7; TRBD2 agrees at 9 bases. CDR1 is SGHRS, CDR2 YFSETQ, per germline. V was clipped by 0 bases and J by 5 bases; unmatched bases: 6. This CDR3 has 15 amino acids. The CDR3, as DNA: TGCGCCAGCAGCTTGGAAGGACTAGCGATCAACGAGCAGTACTTC. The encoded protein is CASSLEGLAINEQYF. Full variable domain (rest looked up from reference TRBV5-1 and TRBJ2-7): KAGVTQTPRYLIKTRGQQVTLSCSPISGHRSVSWYQQTPGQGLQFLFEYFSETQRNKGNFPGRFSGRQFSNSRSEMNVSTLELGDSALYLCASSLEGLAINEQYFGPGTRLTVT.

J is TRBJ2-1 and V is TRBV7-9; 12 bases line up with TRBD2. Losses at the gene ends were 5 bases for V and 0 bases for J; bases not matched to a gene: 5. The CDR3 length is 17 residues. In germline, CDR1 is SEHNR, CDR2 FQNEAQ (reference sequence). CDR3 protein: CASSPTSGGSSYNEQFF. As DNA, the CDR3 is TGTGCCAGCAGCCCGACTAGCGGGGGTTCCTCCTACAATGAGCAGTTCTTC.

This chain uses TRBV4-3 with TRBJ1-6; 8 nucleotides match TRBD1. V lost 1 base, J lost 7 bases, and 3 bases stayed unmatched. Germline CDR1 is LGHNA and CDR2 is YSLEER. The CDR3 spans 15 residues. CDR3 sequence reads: CASSQGQGKNSPLHF. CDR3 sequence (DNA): TGCGCCAGCAGCCAAGGACAGGGGAAGAATTCACCCCTCCACTTT.

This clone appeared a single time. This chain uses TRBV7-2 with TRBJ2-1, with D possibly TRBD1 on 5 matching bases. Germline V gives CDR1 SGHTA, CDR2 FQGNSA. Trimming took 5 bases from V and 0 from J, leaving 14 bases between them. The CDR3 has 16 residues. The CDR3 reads CASSPQTVGSYNEQFF. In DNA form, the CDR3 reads TGTGCCAGCAGCCCCCAGACAGTGGGCTCCTACAATGAGCAGTTCTTC. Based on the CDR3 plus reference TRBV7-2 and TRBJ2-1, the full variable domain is GAGVSQSPSNKVTEKGKDVELRCDPISGHTALYWYRQSLGQGLEFLIYFQGNSAPDKSGLPSDRFSAERTGGSVSTLTIQRTQQEDSAVYLCASSPQTVGSYNEQFFGPGTRLTVL.

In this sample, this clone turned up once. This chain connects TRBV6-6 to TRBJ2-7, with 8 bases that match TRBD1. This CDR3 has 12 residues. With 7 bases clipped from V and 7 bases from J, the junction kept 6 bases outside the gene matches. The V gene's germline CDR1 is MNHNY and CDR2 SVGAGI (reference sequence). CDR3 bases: TGTGCCAGCACAGCTCAGGGGGCGGAGCAGTACTTC. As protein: CASTAQGAEQYF.

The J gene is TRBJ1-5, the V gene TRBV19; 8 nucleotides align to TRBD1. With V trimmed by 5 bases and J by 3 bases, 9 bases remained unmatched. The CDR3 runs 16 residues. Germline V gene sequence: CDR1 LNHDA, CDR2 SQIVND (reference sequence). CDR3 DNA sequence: TGTGCCAGTAGTCCCCTGCAGGGGGCGCACAATCAGCCCCAGCATTTT. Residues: CASSPLQGAHNQPQHF. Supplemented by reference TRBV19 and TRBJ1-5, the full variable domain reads DGGITQSPKYLFRKEGQNVTLSCEQNLNHDAMYWYRQDPGQGLRLIYYSQIVNDFQKGDIAEGYSVSREKKESFPLTVTSAQKNPTAFYLCASSPLQGAHNQPQHFGDGTRLSIL.

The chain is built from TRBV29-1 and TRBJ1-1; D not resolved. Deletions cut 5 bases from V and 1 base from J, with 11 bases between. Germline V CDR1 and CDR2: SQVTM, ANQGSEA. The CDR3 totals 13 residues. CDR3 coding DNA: TGCAGCGTTTCTCGGTCCTCGAACACTGAAGCTTTCTTT. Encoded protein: CSVSRSSNTEAFF. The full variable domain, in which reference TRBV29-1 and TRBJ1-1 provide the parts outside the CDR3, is SAVISQKPSRDICQRGTSLTIQCQVDSQVTMMFWYRQQPGQSLTLIATANQGSEATYESGFVIDKFPISRPNLTFSTLTVSNMSPEDSSIYLCSVSRSSNTEAFFGQGTRLTVV.

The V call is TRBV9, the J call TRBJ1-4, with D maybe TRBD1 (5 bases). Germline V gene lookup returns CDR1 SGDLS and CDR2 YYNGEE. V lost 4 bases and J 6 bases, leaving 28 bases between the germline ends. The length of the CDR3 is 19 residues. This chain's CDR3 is CASSPTRDFQSGWYEKLFF. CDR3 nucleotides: TGTGCCAGCAGCCCAACCCGGGACTTTCAATCGGGTTGGTATGAAAAACTGTTTTTT. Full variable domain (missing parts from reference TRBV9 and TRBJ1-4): DSGVTQTPKHLITATGQRVTLRCSPRSGDLSVYWYQQSLDQGLQFLIQYYNGEERAKGNILERFSAQQFPDLHSELNLSSLELGDSALYFCASSPTRDFQSGWYEKLFFGSGTQLSVL.

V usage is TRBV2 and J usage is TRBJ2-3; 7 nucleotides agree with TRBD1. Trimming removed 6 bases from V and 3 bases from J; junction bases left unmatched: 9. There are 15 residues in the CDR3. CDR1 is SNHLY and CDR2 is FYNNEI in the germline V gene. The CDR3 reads CASRATGFKTDTQYF. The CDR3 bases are TGTGCCAGCAGAGCGACAGGGTTTAAGACAGATACGCAGTATTTT.

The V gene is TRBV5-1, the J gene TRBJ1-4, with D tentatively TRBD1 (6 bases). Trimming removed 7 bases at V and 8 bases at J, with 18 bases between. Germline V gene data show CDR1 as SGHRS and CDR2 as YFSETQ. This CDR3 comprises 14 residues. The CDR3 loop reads CASSTGFEGEKLFF. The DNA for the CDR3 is TGCGCCAGCTCGACAGGCTTCGAGGGCGAAAAACTGTTTTTT.

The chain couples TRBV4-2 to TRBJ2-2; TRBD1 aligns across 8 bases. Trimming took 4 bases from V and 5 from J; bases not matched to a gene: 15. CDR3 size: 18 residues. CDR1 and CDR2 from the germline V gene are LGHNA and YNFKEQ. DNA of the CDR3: TGTGCCAGCAGCCGCTACGACAGGGGATACTTGGTGACCGGGGAGCTGTTTTTT. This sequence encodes CASSRYDRGYLVTGELFF.

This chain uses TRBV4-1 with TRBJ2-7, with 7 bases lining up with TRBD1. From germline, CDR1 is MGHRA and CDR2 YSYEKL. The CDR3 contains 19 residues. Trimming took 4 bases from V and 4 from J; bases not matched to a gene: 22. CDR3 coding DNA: TGCGCCAGCAGCCCTGCGGACAGGCCTTCGTCCCTTCGGTTATACGAGCAGTACTTC. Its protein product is CASSPADRPSSLRLYEQYF.

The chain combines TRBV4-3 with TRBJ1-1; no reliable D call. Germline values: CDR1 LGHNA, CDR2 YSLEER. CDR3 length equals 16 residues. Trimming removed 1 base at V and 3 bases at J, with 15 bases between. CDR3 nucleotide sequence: TGCGCCAGCAGCCAAGTCCCCACGGGATCCCACACTGAAGCTTTCTTT. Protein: CASSQVPTGSHTEAFF.

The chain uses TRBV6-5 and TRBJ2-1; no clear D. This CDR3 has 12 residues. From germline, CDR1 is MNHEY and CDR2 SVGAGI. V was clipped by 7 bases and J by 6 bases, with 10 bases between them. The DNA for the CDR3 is TGTGCCAGCATTAACAGTTTCAATGAGCAGTTCTTC. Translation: CASINSFNEQFF.

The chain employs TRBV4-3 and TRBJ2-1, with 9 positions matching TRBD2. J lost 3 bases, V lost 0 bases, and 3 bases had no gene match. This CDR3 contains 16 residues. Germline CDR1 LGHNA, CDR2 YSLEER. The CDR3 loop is CASSQDSAGGYNEQFF. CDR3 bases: TGCGCCAGCAGCCAAGATTCAGCGGGGGGCTACAATGAGCAGTTCTTC.

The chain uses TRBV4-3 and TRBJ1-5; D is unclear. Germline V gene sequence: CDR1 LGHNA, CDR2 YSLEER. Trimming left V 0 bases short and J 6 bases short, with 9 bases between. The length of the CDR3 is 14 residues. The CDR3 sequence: CASSQDPGGQPQHF. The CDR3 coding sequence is TGCGCCAGCAGCCAAGATCCGGGAGGTCAGCCCCAGCATTTT.